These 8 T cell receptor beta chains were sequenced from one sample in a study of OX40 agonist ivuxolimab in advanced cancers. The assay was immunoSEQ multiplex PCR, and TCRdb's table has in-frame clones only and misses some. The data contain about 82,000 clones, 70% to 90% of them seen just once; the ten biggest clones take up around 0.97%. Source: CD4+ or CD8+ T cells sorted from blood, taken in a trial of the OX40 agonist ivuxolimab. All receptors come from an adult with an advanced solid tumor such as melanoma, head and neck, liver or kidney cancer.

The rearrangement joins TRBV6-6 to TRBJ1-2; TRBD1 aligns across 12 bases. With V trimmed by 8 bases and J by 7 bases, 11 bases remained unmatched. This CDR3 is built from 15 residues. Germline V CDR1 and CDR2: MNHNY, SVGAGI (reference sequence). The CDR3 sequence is CASQPGQGAPSGYTF. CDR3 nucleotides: TGTGCCAGCCAACCGGGACAGGGGGCGCCGAGTGGCTACACCTTC.

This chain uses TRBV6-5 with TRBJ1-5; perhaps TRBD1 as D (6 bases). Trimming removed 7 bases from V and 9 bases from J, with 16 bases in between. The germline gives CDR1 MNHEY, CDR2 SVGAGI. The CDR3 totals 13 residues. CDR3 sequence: CASTGALDGPQHF. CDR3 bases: TGTGCCAGCACGGGGGCCCTAGACGGGCCCCAGCATTTT.

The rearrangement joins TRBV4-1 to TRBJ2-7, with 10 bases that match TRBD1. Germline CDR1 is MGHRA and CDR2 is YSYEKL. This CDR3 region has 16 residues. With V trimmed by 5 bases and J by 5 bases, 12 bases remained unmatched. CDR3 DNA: TGCGCCAGCAGCGAAACCACGGGACAGGGGACACACGAGCAGTACTTC. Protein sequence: CASSETTGQGTHEQYF.

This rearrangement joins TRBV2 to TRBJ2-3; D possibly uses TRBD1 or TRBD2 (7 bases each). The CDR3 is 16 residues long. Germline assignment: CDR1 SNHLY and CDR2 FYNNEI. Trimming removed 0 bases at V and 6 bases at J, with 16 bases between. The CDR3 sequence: CASSEALGGGMDTQYF. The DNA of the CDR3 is TGTGCCAGCAGTGAAGCGCTGGGAGGGGGCATGGATACGCAGTATTTT.

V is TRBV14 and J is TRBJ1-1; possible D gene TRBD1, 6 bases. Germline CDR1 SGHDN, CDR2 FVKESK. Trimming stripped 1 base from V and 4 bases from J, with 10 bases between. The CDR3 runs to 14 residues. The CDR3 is CASSQAGASTEAFF. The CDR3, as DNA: TGTGCCAGCAGCCAAGCGGGGGCAAGCACTGAAGCTTTCTTT. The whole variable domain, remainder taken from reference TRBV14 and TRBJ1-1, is EAGVTQFPSHSVIEKGQTVTLRCDPISGHDNLYWYRRVMGKEIKFLLHFVKESKQDESGMPNNRFLAERTGGTYSTLKVQPAELEDSGVYFCASSQAGASTEAFFGQGTRLTVV.

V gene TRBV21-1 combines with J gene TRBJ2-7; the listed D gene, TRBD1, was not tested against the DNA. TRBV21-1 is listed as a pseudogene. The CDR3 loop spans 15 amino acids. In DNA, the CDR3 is TGTGCCAGCAGCAAAGGTAAGGACAGGGTAAACGAGCAGTACTTC. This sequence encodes CASSKGKDRVNEQYF.

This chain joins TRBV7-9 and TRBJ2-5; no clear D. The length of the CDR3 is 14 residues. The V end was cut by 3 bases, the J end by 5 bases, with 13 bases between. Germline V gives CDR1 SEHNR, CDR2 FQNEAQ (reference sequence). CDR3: CASSLGSFEETQYF. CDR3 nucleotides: TGTGCCAGCAGCTTGGGTAGTTTCGAGGAGACCCAGTACTTC.

DNA for the CDR3: TGCGCCAGCAGCCCCCTCGGGACACCCGTCTCTGGGGCCAACGTCCTGACTTTC. Amino acids: CASSPLGTPVSGANVLTF. V is TRBV5-1 and J is TRBJ2-6; weak D call: TRBD1 (6 bases). The germline V gene encodes CDR1 SGHRS and CDR2 YFSETQ. V was cut by 4 bases and J by 0 bases, with 17 bases left in between. This CDR3 contains 18 residues.